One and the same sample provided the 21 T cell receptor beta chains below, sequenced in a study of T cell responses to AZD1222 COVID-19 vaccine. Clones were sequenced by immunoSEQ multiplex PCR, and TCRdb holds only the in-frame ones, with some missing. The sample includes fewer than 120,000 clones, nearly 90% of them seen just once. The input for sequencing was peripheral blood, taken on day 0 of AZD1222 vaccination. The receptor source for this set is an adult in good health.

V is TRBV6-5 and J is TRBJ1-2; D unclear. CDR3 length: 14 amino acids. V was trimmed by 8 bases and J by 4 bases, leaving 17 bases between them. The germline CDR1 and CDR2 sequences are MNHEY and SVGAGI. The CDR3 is CASSNPGSAYGYTF. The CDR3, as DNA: TGTGCCAGCTCTAACCCGGGCAGTGCCTATGGCTACACCTTC.

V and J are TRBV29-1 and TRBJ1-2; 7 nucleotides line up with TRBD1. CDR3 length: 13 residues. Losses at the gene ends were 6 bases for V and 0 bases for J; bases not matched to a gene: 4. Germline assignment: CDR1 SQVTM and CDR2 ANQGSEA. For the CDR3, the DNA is TGCAGCGTCGAGGGACAGACTAACTATGGCTACACCTTC. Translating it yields CSVEGQTNYGYTF.

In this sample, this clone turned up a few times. The CDR3 bases are TGCGCCAGCAGCTTGGACAGGGCGGTAAGCACAGATACGCAGTATTTT. Translating it yields CASSLDRAVSTDTQYF. This chain links TRBV5-1 with TRBJ2-3, with D possibly matching TRBD1 (6 bases). This CDR3 comprises 16 residues. Germline V gene data show CDR1 as SGHRS and CDR2 as YFSETQ. V was pared by 0 bases and J by 0 bases, with 11 bases between.

The CDR3 DNA reads TGTGCCAGTAGTATAGGGGCCGGGACAGGCGTATCCAATGAGCAGTTCTTC. Protein product: CASSIGAGTGVSNEQFF. The chain has TRBV19 and TRBJ2-1, with TRBD1 matching over 8 bases. The CDR3 totals 17 residues. J was trimmed by 6 bases and V by 1 base; bases with no gene match: 11. The germline gives CDR1 LNHDA, CDR2 SQIVND (reference sequence).

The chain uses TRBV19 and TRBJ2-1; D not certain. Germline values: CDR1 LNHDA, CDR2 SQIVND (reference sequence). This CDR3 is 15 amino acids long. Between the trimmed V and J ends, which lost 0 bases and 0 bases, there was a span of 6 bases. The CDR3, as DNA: TGTGCCAGTAGTATAGAGCTAAGCTCCTACAATGAGCAGTTCTTC. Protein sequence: CASSIELSSYNEQFF.

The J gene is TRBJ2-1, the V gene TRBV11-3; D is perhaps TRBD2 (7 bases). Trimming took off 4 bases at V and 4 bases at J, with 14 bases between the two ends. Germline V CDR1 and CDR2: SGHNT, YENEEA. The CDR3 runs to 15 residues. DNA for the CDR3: TGTGCCAGCAGCTCCCGGGGGGCGGGGTACAATGAGCAGTTCTTC. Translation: CASSSRGAGYNEQFF.

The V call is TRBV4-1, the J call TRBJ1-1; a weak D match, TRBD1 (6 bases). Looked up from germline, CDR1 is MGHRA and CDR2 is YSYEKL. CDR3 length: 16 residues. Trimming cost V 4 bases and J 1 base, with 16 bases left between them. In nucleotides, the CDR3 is TGCGCCAGCAGCCCATTTGGTCGGGGGCAGAACACTGAAGCTTTCTTT. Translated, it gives CASSPFGRGQNTEAFF.

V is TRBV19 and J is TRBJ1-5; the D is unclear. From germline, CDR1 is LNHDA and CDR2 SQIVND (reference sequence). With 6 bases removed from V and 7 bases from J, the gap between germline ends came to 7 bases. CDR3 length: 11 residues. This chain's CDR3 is CASRKGQPQHF. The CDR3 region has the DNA TGTGCCAGTAGAAAGGGACAGCCCCAGCATTTT.

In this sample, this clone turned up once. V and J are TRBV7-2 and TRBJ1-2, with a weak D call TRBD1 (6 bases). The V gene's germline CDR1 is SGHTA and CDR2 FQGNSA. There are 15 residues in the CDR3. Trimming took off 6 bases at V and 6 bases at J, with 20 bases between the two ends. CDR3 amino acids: CASSRTTGMRDGYTF. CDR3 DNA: TGTGCCAGCAGTCGTACCACAGGGATGAGGGATGGCTACACCTTC.

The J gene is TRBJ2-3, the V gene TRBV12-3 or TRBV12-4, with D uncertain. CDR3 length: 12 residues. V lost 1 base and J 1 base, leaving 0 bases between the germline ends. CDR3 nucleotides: TGTGCCAGCAGTTTAGGCACAGATACGCAGTATTTT. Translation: CASSLGTDTQYF.

The CDR3 protein is CASSSGQGHSPLHF. As DNA, the CDR3 is TGTGCCAGCAGTTCAGGACAGGGGCACTCACCCCTCCACTTT. The chain employs TRBV6-6 and TRBJ1-6; 9 bases align to TRBD1. This CDR3 region has 14 residues. With V trimmed by 4 bases and J by 10 bases, 5 bases remained unmatched. Germline V gene sequence: CDR1 MNHNY, CDR2 SVGAGI (reference sequence).

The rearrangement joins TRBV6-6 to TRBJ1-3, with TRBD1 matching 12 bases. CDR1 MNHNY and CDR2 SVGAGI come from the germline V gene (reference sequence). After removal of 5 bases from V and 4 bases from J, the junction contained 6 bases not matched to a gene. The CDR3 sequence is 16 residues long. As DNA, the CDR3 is TGTGCCAGCAGTCCGGGACAGGGGGCCGCCGGAAACACCATATATTTT. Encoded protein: CASSPGQGAAGNTIYF.

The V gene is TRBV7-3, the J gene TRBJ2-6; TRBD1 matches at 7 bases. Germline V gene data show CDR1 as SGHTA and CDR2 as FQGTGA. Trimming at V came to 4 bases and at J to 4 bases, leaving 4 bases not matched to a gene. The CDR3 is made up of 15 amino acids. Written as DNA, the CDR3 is TGTGCCAGCAGCTCAGGGACAGCCGGGGCCAACGTCCTGACTTTC. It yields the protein CASSSGTAGANVLTF.

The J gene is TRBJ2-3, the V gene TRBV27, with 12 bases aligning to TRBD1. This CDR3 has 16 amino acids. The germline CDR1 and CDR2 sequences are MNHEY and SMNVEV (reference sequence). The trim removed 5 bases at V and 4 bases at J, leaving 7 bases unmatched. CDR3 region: CASSLGTGGVSDTQYF. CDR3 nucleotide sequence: TGTGCCAGCAGTCTGGGGACAGGGGGCGTTTCAGATACGCAGTATTTT.

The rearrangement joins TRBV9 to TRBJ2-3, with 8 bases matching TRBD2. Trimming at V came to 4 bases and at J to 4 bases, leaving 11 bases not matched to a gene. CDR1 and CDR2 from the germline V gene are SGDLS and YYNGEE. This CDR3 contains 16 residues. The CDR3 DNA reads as TGTGCCAGCAGCCCTCGGGGGGGCTCGTGGGCAGATACGCAGTATTTT. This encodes CASSPRGGSWADTQYF.

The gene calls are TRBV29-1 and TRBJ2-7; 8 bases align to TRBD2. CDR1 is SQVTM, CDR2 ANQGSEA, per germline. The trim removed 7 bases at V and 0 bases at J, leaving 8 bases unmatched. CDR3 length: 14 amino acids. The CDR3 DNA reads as TGCAGCGCCGCCGGGGGGGCCCCCTCCTACGAGCAGTACTTC. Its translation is CSAAGGAPSYEQYF.

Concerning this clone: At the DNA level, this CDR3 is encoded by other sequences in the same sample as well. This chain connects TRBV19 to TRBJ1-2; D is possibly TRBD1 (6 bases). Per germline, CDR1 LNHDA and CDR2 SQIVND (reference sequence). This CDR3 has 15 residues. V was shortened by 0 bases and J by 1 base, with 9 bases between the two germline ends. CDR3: CASSIDGGVNYGYTF. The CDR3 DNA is TGTGCCAGTAGTATAGATGGGGGCGTTAACTATGGCTACACCTTC.

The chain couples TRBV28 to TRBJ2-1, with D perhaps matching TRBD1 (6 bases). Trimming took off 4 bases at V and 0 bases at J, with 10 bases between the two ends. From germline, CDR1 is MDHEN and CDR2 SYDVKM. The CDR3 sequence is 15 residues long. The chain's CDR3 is CASSSTGSSYNEQFF. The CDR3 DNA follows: TGTGCCAGCAGTTCGACAGGCAGCTCCTACAATGAGCAGTTCTTC.

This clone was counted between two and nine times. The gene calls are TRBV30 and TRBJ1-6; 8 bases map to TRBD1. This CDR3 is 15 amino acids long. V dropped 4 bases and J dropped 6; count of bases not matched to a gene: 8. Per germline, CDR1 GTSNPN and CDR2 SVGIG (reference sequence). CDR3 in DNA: TGTGCCTGGATCGGCCGGGACAGGCTTAATTCACCCCTCCACTTT. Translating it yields CAWIGRDRLNSPLHF.

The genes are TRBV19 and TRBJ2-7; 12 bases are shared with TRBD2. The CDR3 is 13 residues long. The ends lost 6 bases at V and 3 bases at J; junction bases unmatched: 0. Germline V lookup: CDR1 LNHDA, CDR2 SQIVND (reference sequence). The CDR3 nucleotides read TGTGCCAGTAGGACTAGCGGGGGCTACGAGCAGTACTTC. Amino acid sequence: CASRTSGGYEQYF.

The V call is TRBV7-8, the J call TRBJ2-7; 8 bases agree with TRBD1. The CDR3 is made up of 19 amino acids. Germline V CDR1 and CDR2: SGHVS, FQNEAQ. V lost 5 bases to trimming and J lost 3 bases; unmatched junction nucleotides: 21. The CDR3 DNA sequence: TGTGCCAGCAGCGCCTCGGTACGGGACAGGACTGTTACCTTCTACGAGCAGTACTTC. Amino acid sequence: CASSASVRDRTVTFYEQYF.